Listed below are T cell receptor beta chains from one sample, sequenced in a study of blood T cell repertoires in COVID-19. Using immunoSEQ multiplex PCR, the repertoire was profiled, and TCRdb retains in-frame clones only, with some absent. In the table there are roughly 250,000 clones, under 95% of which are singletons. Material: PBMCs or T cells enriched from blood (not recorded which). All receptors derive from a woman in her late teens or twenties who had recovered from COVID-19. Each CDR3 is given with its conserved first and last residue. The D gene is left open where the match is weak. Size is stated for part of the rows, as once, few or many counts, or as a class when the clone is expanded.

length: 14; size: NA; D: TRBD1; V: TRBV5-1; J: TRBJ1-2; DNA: TGCGCCAGCAGCTTGGGGGACAGGGAGTATGGCTACACCTTC; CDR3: CASSLGDREYGYTF
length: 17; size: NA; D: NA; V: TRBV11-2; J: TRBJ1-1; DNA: TGTGCCAGCAGCTTAGATTATGGGAGGCTTATGAACACTGAAGCTTTCTTT; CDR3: CASSLDYGRLMNTEAFF
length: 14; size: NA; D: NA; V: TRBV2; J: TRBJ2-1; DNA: TGTGCCAGCAGTGGTGGGATACACCGGGAAGAGCAGTTCTTC; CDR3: CASSGGIHREEQFF
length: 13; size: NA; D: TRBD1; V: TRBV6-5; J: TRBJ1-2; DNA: TGTGCCAGCACCCAGGACAGGGTGGGTGGCTACACCTTC; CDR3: CASTQDRVGGYTF
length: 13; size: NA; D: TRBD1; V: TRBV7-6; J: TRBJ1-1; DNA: TGTGCCAGCAGCCTTCAGGGGGGCACTGAAGCTTTCTTT; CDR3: CASSLQGGTEAFF
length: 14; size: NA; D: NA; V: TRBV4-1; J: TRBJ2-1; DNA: TGCGCCAGCAGCCCCTACGCGGGGACGAGGGAGCAGTTCTTC; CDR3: CASSPYAGTREQFF
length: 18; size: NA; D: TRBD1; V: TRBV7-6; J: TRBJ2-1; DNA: TGTGCCAGCAGCCAAGAACTCGACCCCCAGGGGGTCTACAATGAGCAGTTCTTC; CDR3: CASSQELDPQGVYNEQFF
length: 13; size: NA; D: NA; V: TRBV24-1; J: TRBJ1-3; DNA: TGTGCCACCAGTGACCCAGCGAGGCACACCATATATTTT; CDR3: CATSDPARHTIYF
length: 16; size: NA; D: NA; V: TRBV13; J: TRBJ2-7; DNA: TGTGCCAGCAGCCCGAGTGAGGGCCCGCCAGTTTACGAGCAGTACTTT; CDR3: CASSPSEGPPVYEQYF
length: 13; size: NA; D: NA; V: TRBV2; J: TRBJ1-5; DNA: TGTGCCGCCAAACCAGGGTTCAATCAGCCCCAGCATTTT; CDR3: CAAKPGFNQPQHF
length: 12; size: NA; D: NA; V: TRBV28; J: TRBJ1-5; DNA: TGTGCCAGCACGGACACCTATCAGCCCCAGCATTTT; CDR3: CASTDTYQPQHF
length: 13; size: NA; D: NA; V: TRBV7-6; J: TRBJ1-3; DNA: TGTGCCAGCAGCTCTTACAGCAGAAACACCATATATTTT; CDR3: CASSSYSRNTIYF
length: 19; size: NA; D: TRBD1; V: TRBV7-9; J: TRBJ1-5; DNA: TGTGCCAGCAGCTTAGAAACGTCAATGACAGGGGCCGGCAATCAGCCCCAGCATTTT; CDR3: CASSLETSMTGAGNQPQHF
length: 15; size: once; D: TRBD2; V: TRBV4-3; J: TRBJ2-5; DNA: TGCGCCAGCAGCCAAGGGGTAGCGGGGGGAGAGACCCAGTACTTC; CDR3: CASSQGVAGGETQYF
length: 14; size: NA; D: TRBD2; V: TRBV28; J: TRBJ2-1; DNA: TGTGCCAGCAGTTCCGGACTAGCGGGAACACTGGAGTTCTTC; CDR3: CASSSGLAGTLEFF
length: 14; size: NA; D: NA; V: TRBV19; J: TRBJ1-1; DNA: TGTGCCAGTAGTATTTCTTCTCTGAACACTGAAGCTTTCTTT; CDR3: CASSISSLNTEAFF